Listed below are T cell receptor beta chains from one sample, sequenced in a study of monozygotic twins with inflammatory bowel disease. TCRdb re-called the 5' RACE reads and gives one entry per CDR3 protein, without DNA. Recorded for this sample: a few hundred thousand distinct CDR3 sequences. Source material: blood. The receptors come from a human donor with ulcerative colitis or Crohn's disease, or a healthy co-twin of an affected twin (not recorded which). The CDR3 runs from the conserved cysteine through the conserved F or W.

v_call: TRBV6-1
j_call: TRBJ1-5
cdr3_aa: CASPRARPHSNQPQHF

v_call: TRBV20-1
j_call: TRBJ1-2
cdr3_aa: CSARGGGRGTNYGYTF

v_call: TRBV29-1
j_call: TRBJ2-1
cdr3_aa: CSVNRGLTSRDEQFF

v_call: TRBV14
j_call: TRBJ2-1
cdr3_aa: CASSRYRELGNEQFF

v_call: TRBV11-2
j_call: TRBJ2-3
cdr3_aa: CASSSERLAGATLTDTQYF

v_call: TRBV11-2
j_call: TRBJ1-1
cdr3_aa: CASSLELGTPFEAFF

v_call: TRBV20-1
j_call: TRBJ2-7
cdr3_aa: CSARDPNEQYF

v_call: TRBV9
j_call: TRBJ2-5
cdr3_aa: CASSSVAGGEETQYF

v_call: TRBV28
j_call: TRBJ2-7
cdr3_aa: CATTAGRYYEQYF

v_call: TRBV19
j_call: TRBJ2-3
cdr3_aa: CASSMGGGAENYF

v_call: TRBV9
j_call: TRBJ1-1
cdr3_aa: CASSVDGLMNTEAFF

v_call: TRBV11-2
j_call: TRBJ1-2
cdr3_aa: CASSLVETGLFGYTF

v_call: TRBV5-4
j_call: TRBJ1-2
cdr3_aa: CASNLGGTYGYTF

v_call: TRBV20-1
j_call: TRBJ2-1
cdr3_aa: CSARETSAYYDEQFF

v_call: TRBV10-3
j_call: TRBJ2-1
cdr3_aa: CAISDRNEQFF

v_call: TRBV12-3/TRBV12-4
j_call: TRBJ1-4
cdr3_aa: CASSLTGGGLFF

v_call: TRBV30
j_call: TRBJ1-2
cdr3_aa: CAWTTGYGAANYGYTF

v_call: TRBV19
j_call: TRBJ1-5
cdr3_aa: CASSIPPPRQPQHF

v_call: TRBV25-1
j_call: TRBJ2-7
cdr3_aa: CASSPRQGKIDEQYF